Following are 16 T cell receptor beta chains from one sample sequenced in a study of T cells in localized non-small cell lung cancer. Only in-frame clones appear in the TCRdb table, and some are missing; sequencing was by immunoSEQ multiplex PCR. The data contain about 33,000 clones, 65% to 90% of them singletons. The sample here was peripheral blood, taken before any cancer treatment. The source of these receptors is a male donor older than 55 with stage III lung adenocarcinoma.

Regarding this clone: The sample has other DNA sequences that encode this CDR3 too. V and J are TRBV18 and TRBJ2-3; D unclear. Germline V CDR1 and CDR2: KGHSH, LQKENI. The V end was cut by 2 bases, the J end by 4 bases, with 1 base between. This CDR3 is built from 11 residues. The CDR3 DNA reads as TGTGCCAGCTCACCATCAGATACGCAGTATTTT. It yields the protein CASSPSDTQYF.

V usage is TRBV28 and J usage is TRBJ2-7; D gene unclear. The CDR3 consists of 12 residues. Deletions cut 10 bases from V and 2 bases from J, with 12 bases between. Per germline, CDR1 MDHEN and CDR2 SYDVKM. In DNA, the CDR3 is TGTGCCACAGCAGCGCTAACCTACGAGCAGTACTTC. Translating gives CATAALTYEQYF.

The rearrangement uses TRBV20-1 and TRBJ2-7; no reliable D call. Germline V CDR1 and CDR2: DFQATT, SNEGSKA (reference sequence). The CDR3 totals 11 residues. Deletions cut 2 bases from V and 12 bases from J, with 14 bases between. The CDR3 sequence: CSARLNRDLYF. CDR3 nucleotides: TGCAGTGCTAGACTCAATAGAGACCTGTACTTC.

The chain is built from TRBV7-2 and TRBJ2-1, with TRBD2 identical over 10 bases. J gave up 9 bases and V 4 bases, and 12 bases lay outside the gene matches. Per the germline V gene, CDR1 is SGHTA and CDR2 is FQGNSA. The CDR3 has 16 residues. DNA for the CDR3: TGTGCCAGCAGCTCCCGGACTAGCGGACCTCGGGGTGAGCAGTTCTTC. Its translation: CASSSRTSGPRGEQFF.

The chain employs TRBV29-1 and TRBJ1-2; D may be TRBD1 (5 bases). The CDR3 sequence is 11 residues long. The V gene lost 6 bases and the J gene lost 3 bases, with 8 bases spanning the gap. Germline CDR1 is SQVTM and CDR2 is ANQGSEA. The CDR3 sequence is CSVGGDYGYTF. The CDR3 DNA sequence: TGCAGCGTGGGGGGAGACTATGGCTACACCTTC.

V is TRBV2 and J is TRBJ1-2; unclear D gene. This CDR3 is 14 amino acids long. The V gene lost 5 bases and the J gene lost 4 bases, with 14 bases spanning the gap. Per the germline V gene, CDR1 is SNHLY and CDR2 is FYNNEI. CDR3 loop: CASSKAEVSYGYTF. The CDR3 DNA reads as TGTGCCAGCAGTAAGGCGGAAGTAAGCTATGGCTACACCTTC.

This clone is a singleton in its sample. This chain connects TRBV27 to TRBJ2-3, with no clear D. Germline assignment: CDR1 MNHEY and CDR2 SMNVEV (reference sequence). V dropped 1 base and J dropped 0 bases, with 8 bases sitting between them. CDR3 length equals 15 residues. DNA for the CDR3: TGTGCCAGCAGTTTATACGACCGTAGCACAGATACGCAGTATTTT. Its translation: CASSLYDRSTDTQYF.

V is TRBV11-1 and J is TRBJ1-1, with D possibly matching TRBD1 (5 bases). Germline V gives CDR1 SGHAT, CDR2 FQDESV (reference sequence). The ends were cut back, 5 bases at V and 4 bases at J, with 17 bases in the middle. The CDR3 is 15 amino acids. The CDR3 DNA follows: TGTGCCAGCAGCCCCCGTTTTCGGGGGTTCACTGAAGCTTTCTTT. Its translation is CASSPRFRGFTEAFF.

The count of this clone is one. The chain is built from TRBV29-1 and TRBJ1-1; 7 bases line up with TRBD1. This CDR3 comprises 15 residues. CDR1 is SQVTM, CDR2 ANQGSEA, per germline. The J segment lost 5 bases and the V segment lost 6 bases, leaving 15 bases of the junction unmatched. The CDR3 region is CSVQPIVRGLTEAFF. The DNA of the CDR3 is TGCAGCGTGCAACCCATAGTAAGGGGGCTTACTGAAGCTTTCTTT.

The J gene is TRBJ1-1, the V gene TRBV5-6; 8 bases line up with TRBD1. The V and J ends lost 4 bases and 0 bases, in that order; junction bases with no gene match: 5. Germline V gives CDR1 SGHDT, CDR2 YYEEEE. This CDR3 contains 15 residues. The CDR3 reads CASSPGTGMNTEAFF. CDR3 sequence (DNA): TGTGCCAGCAGCCCCGGGACAGGCATGAACACTGAAGCTTTCTTT.

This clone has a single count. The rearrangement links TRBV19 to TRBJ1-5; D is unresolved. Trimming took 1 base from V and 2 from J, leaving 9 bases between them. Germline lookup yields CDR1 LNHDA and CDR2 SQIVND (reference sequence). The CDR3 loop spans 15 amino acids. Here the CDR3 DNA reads TGTGCCAGTAGTATAGTAGCCCAGGGCAATCAGCCCCAGCATTTT. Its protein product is CASSIVAQGNQPQHF.

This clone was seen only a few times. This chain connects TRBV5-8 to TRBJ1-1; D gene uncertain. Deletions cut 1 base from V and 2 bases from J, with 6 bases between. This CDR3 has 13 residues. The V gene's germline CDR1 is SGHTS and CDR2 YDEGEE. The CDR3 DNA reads TGTGCCAGCAGCTTGACGCAAAACACTGAAGCTTTCTTT. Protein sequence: CASSLTQNTEAFF.

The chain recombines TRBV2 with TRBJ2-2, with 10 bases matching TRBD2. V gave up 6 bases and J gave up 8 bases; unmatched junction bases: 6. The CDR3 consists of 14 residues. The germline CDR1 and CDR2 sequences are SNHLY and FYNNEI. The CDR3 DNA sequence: TGTGCCAGCAGCCGACTAGCGGGTACTGGGGAGCTGTTTTTT. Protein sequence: CASSRLAGTGELFF.

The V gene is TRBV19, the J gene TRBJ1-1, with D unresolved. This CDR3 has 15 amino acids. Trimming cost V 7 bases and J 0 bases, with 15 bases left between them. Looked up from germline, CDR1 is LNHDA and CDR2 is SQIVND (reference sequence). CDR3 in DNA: TGTGCCAGTACCAAGGGCCGTGGGATGAACACTGAAGCTTTCTTT. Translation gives CASTKGRGMNTEAFF.

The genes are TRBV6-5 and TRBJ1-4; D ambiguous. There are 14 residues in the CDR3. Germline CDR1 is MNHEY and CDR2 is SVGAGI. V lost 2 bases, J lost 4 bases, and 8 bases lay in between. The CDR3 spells CASSYLSSNEKLFF. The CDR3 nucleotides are TGTGCCAGCAGTTACCTTTCAAGTAATGAAAAACTGTTTTTT.

DNA of the CDR3: TGCAGCGTTAAAACAGGGGGCAGCGGGGAGCTGTTTTTT. It yields the protein CSVKTGGSGELFF. The chain recombines TRBV29-1 with TRBJ2-2; 9 nucleotides line up with TRBD1. V lost 5 bases to trimming and J lost 7 bases; unmatched junction nucleotides: 5. CDR3 size: 13 residues. The germline V gene encodes CDR1 SQVTM and CDR2 ANQGSEA.